Listed below are T cell receptor beta chains from one sample, sequenced in a study of cytomegalovirus exposure and HLA in healthy donors. Assay: immunoSEQ multiplex PCR; the TCRdb copy retains only in-frame clones and omits some. Of some 200,000 clones listed, around 80% were seen once; the top ten hold about 2.2%. The sample comprised PBMCs. Receptors originate from a woman between 25 and 40 years old in good health and CMV-seronegative. Both conserved end residues are part of each CDR3. D genes are given only for firm matches. For some rows the clone size is stated as once, few or many, or as a class when expanded; others skip it.

V gene: TRBV7-9; clone size: .; D gene: .; J gene: TRBJ1-5; CDR3 DNA: TGTGCCAGCAGCGGACCCGGGGGGCTGGGTCAGCCCCAGCATTTT; CDR3 protein: CASSGPGGLGQPQHF
V gene: TRBV7-9; clone size: .; D gene: TRBD2; J gene: TRBJ2-7; CDR3 DNA: TGTGCCAGCAGCTTAGACAACCAGCGGGAGTACTCCTACGAGCAGTACTTC; CDR3 protein: CASSLDNQREYSYEQYF
V gene: TRBV19; clone size: .; D gene: .; J gene: TRBJ2-1; CDR3 DNA: TGTGCCAGTAGTATCATGGACACTGAGCAGTTCTTC; CDR3 protein: CASSIMDTEQFF
V gene: TRBV11-1; clone size: .; D gene: TRBD1; J gene: TRBJ2-1; CDR3 DNA: TGTGCCAGCAGCCCAGAACAGGGGGAAAAACCGGAAGATGAGCAGTTCTTC; CDR3 protein: CASSPEQGEKPEDEQFF
V gene: TRBV28; clone size: once; D gene: TRBD1; J gene: TRBJ1-1; CDR3 DNA: TGTGCCAGCAGACTGGGACAGGGGTCCACTGAAGCTTTCTTT; CDR3 protein: CASRLGQGSTEAFF
V gene: TRBV27; clone size: .; D gene: .; J gene: TRBJ2-1; CDR3 DNA: TGTGCCAGCAGCCCCACCAGGTTAACTAATGAGCAGTTCTTC; CDR3 protein: CASSPTRLTNEQFF
V gene: TRBV18; clone size: .; D gene: TRBD2; J gene: TRBJ2-1; CDR3 DNA: TGTGCCAGCTCACCAAGTGGGGCGGGAGCCCTTGGTGAGCAGTTCTTC; CDR3 protein: CASSPSGAGALGEQFF
V gene: TRBV2; clone size: .; D gene: .; J gene: TRBJ2-3; CDR3 DNA: TGTGCCAGCAGAGGAGACCTAGATACGCAGTATTTT; CDR3 protein: CASRGDLDTQYF
V gene: TRBV27; clone size: once; D gene: TRBD2; J gene: TRBJ2-2; CDR3 DNA: TGTGCCAGCTCACCCGAGCGGGGGGTGGGCACCGGGGAGCTGTTTTTT; CDR3 protein: CASSPERGVGTGELFF
V gene: TRBV7-9; clone size: .; D gene: TRBD2; J gene: TRBJ2-1; CDR3 DNA: TGTGCCAGCAGCTTGGCGGGGGCCTACAATGAGCAGTTCTTC; CDR3 protein: CASSLAGAYNEQFF
V gene: TRBV4-1; clone size: .; D gene: .; J gene: TRBJ2-5; CDR3 DNA: TGCGCCAGCAGCCAAGATAACCTAGTTGGGGAGACCCAGTACTTC; CDR3 protein: CASSQDNLVGETQYF
V gene: TRBV28; clone size: few; D gene: .; J gene: TRBJ2-7; CDR3 DNA: TGTGCCAGCAGTTTTTGGGAGTACGAGCAGTACTTC; CDR3 protein: CASSFWEYEQYF
V gene: TRBV7-6; clone size: few; D gene: TRBD2; J gene: TRBJ2-7; CDR3 DNA: TGTGCCAGCAGCCCTCTAGCGGGGGTCGGCGAGCAGTACTTC; CDR3 protein: CASSPLAGVGEQYF
V gene: TRBV2; clone size: .; D gene: TRBD2; J gene: TRBJ2-3; CDR3 DNA: TGTGCCAGCAGTCGAACTAGCGGGGGCGGCACAGATACGCAGTATTTT; CDR3 protein: CASSRTSGGGTDTQYF
V gene: TRBV28; clone size: once; D gene: TRBD2; J gene: TRBJ2-5; CDR3 DNA: TGTGCCAGCACGGGACTAGCTCAAGAGACCCAGTACTTC; CDR3 protein: CASTGLAQETQYF
V gene: TRBV13; clone size: .; D gene: TRBD2; J gene: TRBJ2-3; CDR3 DNA: TGTGCCAGCAGCTGGAAAGCGGGAGGGCCCCCAGTACGCACAGATACGCAGTATTTT; CDR3 protein: CASSWKAGGPPVRTDTQYF
V gene: TRBV7-2; clone size: .; D gene: TRBD2; J gene: TRBJ2-1; CDR3 DNA: TGTGCCAGCAACCGGGGGACTAGCGGGAGCAGAGATGAGCAGTTCTTC; CDR3 protein: CASNRGTSGSRDEQFF
V gene: TRBV6-6; clone size: .; D gene: .; J gene: TRBJ2-1; CDR3 DNA: TGTGCCAGCAGTATACTCGGTCATGAGCAGTTCTTC; CDR3 protein: CASSILGHEQFF
V gene: TRBV7-6; clone size: .; D gene: .; J gene: TRBJ2-7; CDR3 DNA: TGTGCCAGCAGCTTACAGGTGGAGGGCTACGAGCAGTACTTC; CDR3 protein: CASSLQVEGYEQYF
V gene: TRBV6-6; clone size: .; D gene: .; J gene: TRBJ2-3; CDR3 DNA: TGTGCCAGCAGTTACTCTCACGGGATCCCACAAGATACGCAGTATTTT; CDR3 protein: CASSYSHGIPQDTQYF
V gene: TRBV7-9; clone size: .; D gene: .; J gene: TRBJ2-6; CDR3 DNA: TGTGCCAGCAGCTTAGGCGGGACAGCTGGGGCCAACGTCCTGACTTTC; CDR3 protein: CASSLGGTAGANVLTF
V gene: TRBV7-7; clone size: .; D gene: TRBD1; J gene: TRBJ1-3; CDR3 DNA: TGTGCTAGCAGCGAAGGGACAGTTGGGAACACCATATATTTT; CDR3 protein: CASSEGTVGNTIYF
V gene: TRBV10-3; clone size: .; D gene: TRBD2; J gene: TRBJ2-1; CDR3 DNA: TGTGCCATCAGGGATTCTAGCGGGGATTACAATGAGCAGTTCTTC; CDR3 protein: CAIRDSSGDYNEQFF
V gene: TRBV10-2; clone size: .; D gene: .; J gene: TRBJ2-7; CDR3 DNA: TGCGCCAGCAGTGATCCAGAAAACTACGAGCAGTACTTC; CDR3 protein: CASSDPENYEQYF
V gene: TRBV5-1; clone size: .; D gene: TRBD2; J gene: TRBJ2-3; CDR3 DNA: TGCGCCAGCAGCTTGGGGGGGACTAGCGGAACAGCAGATACGCAGTATTTT; CDR3 protein: CASSLGGTSGTADTQYF
V gene: TRBV18; clone size: .; D gene: .; J gene: TRBJ1-1; CDR3 DNA: TGTGCCAGCTCACCGGCTCGGGGGGGGGACACTGAAGCTTTCTTT; CDR3 protein: CASSPARGGDTEAFF
V gene: TRBV4-3; clone size: .; D gene: TRBD1; J gene: TRBJ1-4; CDR3 DNA: TGCGCCAGCAGCCAAGAAGGAGGGGGCGTTGCTAATGAAAAACTGTTTTTT; CDR3 protein: CASSQEGGGVANEKLFF
V gene: TRBV18; clone size: .; D gene: .; J gene: TRBJ2-1; CDR3 DNA: TGTGCCAGCTCTCCAGGGGTTGGGGCAAATGAGCAGTTCTTC; CDR3 protein: CASSPGVGANEQFF
V gene: TRBV9; clone size: .; D gene: TRBD1; J gene: TRBJ2-5; CDR3 DNA: TGTGCCAGCAGCGTAAGTCCGGGACAGGCACAAGAGACCCAGTACTTC; CDR3 protein: CASSVSPGQAQETQYF
V gene: TRBV7-2; clone size: .; D gene: .; J gene: TRBJ2-7; CDR3 DNA: TGTGCCAGCAGCCTAGACAGGTTCTCCTACGAGCAGTACTTC; CDR3 protein: CASSLDRFSYEQYF
V gene: TRBV30; clone size: .; D gene: .; J gene: TRBJ2-5; CDR3 DNA: TGTGCCTGGAGCCGGGGACACTACGAGACCCAGTACTTC; CDR3 protein: CAWSRGHYETQYF
V gene: TRBV28; clone size: .; D gene: .; J gene: TRBJ1-3; CDR3 DNA: TGTGCCAGCAGTTTGCGGGGGTCTGGAAACACCATATATTTT; CDR3 protein: CASSLRGSGNTIYF
V gene: TRBV9; clone size: .; D gene: .; J gene: TRBJ1-5; CDR3 DNA: TGTGCCAGCAGCGTAGGGGCGGGAGGGAGTCAGCCCCAGCATTTT; CDR3 protein: CASSVGAGGSQPQHF
V gene: TRBV6-5; clone size: .; D gene: TRBD1; J gene: TRBJ1-1; CDR3 DNA: TGTGCCAGCAGTTACTTGGGACAGCCTGAAGCTTTCTTT; CDR3 protein: CASSYLGQPEAFF
V gene: TRBV28; clone size: .; D gene: .; J gene: TRBJ1-2; CDR3 DNA: TGTGCCAGCAGTTTGCAGGGCTATGGCTACACCTTC; CDR3 protein: CASSLQGYGYTF
V gene: TRBV9; clone size: once; D gene: TRBD2; J gene: TRBJ2-5; CDR3 DNA: TGTGCCAGCAGCGTCTCTTTAGCGGGAAGGGAGACCCAGTACTTC; CDR3 protein: CASSVSLAGRETQYF
V gene: TRBV6-4; clone size: .; D gene: .; J gene: TRBJ1-2; CDR3 DNA: TGTGCCAGCAGTGGGCGGCTGGTCTATGGCTACACCTTC; CDR3 protein: CASSGRLVYGYTF
V gene: TRBV28; clone size: .; D gene: .; J gene: TRBJ2-2; CDR3 DNA: TGTGCCAGCAGTTTGAAGCGACTCACCGGGGAGCTGTTTTTT; CDR3 protein: CASSLKRLTGELFF
V gene: TRBV5-1; clone size: .; D gene: TRBD2; J gene: TRBJ2-3; CDR3 DNA: TGCGCCAGCAGGGCCGGCCTAGCGGGGATGGGAAAAGATACGCAGTATTTT; CDR3 protein: CASRAGLAGMGKDTQYF
V gene: TRBV7-2; clone size: few; D gene: .; J gene: TRBJ2-6; CDR3 DNA: TGTGCCAGCATCGCTACAGGGTCTGGGGCCAACGTCCTGACTTTC; CDR3 protein: CASIATGSGANVLTF
V gene: TRBV4-1; clone size: .; D gene: TRBD1; J gene: TRBJ1-3; CDR3 DNA: TGCGCCAGCAGCGAAAACAGGGGCTCTGGAAACACCATATATTTT; CDR3 protein: CASSENRGSGNTIYF
V gene: TRBV5-4; clone size: .; D gene: TRBD1; J gene: TRBJ2-7; CDR3 DNA: TGTGCCAGCAGCCCAGGGACAGGGACCTACGAGCAGTACTTC; CDR3 protein: CASSPGTGTYEQYF
V gene: TRBV13; clone size: .; D gene: .; J gene: TRBJ2-1; CDR3 DNA: TGTGCCAGCAGCTTGGGGAGAATACAGTTCTTC; CDR3 protein: CASSLGRIQFF
V gene: TRBV2; clone size: once; D gene: .; J gene: TRBJ2-4; CDR3 DNA: TGTGCCAGCAGTGAAGGTCAGGCTTACAAAAACATTCAGTACTTC; CDR3 protein: CASSEGQAYKNIQYF
V gene: TRBV28; clone size: once; D gene: TRBD2; J gene: TRBJ2-3; CDR3 DNA: TGTGCCAGCAGTTTTGTTTTCAAGGGCAGGACTAGCGTACCCGGGGGCCCAGATACGCAGTATTTT; CDR3 protein: CASSFVFKGRTSVPGGPDTQYF